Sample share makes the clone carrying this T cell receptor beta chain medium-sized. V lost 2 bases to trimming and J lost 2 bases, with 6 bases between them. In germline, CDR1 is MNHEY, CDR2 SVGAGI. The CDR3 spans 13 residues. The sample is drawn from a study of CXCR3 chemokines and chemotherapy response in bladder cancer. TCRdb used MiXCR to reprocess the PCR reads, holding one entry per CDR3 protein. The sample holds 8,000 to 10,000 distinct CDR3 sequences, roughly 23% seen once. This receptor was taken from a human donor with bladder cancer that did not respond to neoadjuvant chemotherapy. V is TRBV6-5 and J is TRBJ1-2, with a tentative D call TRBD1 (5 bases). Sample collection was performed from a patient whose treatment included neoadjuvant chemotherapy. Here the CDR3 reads CASSYGGNYGYTF. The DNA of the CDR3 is TGTGCCAGCAGTTACGGGGGAAACTATGGCTACACCTTC.